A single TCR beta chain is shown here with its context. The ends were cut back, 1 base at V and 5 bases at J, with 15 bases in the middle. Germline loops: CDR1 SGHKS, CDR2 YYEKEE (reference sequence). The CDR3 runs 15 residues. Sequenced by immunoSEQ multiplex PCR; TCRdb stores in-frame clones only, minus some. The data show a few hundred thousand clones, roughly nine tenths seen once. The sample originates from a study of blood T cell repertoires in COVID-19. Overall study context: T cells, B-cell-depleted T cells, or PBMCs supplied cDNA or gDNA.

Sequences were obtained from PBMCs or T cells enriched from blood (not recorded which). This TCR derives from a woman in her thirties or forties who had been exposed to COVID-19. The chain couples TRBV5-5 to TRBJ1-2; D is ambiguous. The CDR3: CASSLTGPPQYGYTF. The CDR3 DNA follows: TGTGCCAGCAGCTTGACTGGGCCTCCCCAATATGGCTACACCTTC.